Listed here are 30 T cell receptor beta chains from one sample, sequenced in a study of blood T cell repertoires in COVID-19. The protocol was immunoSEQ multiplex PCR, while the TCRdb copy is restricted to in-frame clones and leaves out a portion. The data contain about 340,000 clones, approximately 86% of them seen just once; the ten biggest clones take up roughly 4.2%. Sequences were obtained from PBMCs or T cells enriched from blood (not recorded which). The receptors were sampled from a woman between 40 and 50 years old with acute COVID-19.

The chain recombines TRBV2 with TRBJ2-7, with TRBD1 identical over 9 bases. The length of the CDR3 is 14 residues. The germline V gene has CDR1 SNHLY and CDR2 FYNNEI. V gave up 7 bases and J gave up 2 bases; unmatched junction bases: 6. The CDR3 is CASTRDRVAYEQYF. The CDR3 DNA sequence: TGTGCCAGCACCCGGGACAGGGTCGCCTACGAGCAGTACTTC.

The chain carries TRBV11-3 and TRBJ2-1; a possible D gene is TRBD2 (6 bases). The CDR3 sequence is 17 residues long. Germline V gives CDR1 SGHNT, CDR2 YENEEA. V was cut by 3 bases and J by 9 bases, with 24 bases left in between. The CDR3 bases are TGTGCCAGCAGCTTTTCGAAGACCGGGACTTGGGGTGGTGAGCAGTTCTTC. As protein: CASSFSKTGTWGGEQFF. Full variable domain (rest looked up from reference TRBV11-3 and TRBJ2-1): EAGVVQSPRYKIIEKKQPVAFWCNPISGHNTLYWYLQNLGQGPELLIRYENEEAVDDSQLPKDRFSAERLKGVDSTLKIQPAELGDSAVYLCASSFSKTGTWGGEQFFGPGTRLTVL.

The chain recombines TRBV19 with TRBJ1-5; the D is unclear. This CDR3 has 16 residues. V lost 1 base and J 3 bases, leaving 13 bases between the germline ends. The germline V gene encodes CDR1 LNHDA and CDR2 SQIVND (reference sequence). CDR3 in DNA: TGTGCCAGTAGTATAGGGATTGGGCCCCTCAATCAGCCCCAGCATTTT. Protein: CASSIGIGPLNQPQHF.

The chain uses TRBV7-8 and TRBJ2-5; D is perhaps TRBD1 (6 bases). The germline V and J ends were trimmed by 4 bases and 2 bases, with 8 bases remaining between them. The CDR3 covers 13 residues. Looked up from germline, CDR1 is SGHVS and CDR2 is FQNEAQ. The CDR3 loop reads CASSSDRQETQYF. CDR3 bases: TGTGCCAGCAGCTCCGACAGGCAAGAGACCCAGTACTTC.

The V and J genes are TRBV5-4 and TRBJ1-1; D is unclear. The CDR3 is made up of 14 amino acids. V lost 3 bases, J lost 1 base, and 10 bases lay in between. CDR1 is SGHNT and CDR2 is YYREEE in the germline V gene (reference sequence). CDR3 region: CASSSQRGNTEAFF. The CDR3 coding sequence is TGTGCCAGCAGCTCTCAGCGGGGGAACACTGAAGCTTTCTTT.

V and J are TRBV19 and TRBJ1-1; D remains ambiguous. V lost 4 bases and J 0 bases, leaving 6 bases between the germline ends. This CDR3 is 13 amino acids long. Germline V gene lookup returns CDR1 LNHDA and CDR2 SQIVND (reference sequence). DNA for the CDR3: TGTGCCAGTAGTAAGAGGATGAACACTGAAGCTTTCTTT. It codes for CASSKRMNTEAFF.

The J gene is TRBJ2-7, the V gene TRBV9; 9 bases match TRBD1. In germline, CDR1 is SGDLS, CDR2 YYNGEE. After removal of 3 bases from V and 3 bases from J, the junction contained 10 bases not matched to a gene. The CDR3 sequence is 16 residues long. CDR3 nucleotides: TGTGCCAGCAGCGCCCCTCTGACAGGGGGTTTCTACGAGCAGTACTTC. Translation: CASSAPLTGGFYEQYF.

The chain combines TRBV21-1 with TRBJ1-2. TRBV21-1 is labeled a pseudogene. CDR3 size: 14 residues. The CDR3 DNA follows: TGTGCCAGCAGCAGCGGGGTTTGTGGCTATGGCTACACCTTC. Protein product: CASSSGVCGYGYTF.

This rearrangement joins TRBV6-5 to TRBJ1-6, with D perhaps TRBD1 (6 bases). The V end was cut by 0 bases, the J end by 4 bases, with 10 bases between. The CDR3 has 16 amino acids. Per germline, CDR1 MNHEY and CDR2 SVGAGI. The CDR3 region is CASSYSWGHYNSPLHF. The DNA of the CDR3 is TGTGCCAGCAGTTACTCGTGGGGGCATTATAATTCACCCCTCCACTTT.

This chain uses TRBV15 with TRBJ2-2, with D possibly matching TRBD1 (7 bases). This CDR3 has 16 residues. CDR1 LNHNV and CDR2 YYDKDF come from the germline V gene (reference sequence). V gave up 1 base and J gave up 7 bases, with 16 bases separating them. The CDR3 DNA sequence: TGTGCCACCAGCAGAGGCGGGACAGCCACGGACGGGGAGCTGTTTTTT. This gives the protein CATSRGGTATDGELFF.

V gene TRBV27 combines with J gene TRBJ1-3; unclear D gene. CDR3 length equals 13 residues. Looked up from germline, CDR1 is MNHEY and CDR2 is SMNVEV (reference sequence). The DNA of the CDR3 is TGTGCGTCTCAAGCAGGCTCTGGAAACACCATATATTTT. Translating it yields CASQAGSGNTIYF.

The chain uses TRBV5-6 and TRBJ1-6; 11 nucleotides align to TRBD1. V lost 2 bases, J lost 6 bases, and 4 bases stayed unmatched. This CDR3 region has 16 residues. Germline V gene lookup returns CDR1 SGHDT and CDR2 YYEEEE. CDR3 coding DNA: TGTGCCAGCAGCTTAGGACAGGGGGCGTTTAATTCACCCCTCCACTTT. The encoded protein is CASSLGQGAFNSPLHF.

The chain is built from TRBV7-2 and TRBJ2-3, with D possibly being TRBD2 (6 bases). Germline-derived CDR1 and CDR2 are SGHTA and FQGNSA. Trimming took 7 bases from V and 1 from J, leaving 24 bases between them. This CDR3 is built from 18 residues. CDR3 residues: CASTLGGWRAGRTDTQYF. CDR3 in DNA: TGTGCCAGCACCCTAGGCGGCTGGAGGGCAGGTCGCACAGATACGCAGTATTTT.

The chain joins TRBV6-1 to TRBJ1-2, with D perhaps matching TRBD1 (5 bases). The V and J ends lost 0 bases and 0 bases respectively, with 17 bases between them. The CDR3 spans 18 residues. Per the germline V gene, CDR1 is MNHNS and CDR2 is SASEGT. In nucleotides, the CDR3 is TGTGCCAGCAGTGAAGCGGGCAGGGCGTTAGATCCTAACTATGGCTACACCTTC. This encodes CASSEAGRALDPNYGYTF.

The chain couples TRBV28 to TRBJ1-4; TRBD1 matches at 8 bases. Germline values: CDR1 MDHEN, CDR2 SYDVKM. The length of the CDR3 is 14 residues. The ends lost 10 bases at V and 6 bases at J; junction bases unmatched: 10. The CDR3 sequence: CAIQAGGSDEKLFF. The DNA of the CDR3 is TGTGCCATCCAGGCAGGGGGCTCGGATGAAAAACTGTTTTTT.

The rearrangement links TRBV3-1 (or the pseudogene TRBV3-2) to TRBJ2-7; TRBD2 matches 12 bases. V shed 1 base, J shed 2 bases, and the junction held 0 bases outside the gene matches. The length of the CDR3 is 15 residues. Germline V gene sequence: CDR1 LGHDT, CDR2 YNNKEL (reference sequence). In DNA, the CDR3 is TGTGCCAGCAGCCAAGGACTAGCGGGAGCCTACGAGCAGTACTTC. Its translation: CASSQGLAGAYEQYF.

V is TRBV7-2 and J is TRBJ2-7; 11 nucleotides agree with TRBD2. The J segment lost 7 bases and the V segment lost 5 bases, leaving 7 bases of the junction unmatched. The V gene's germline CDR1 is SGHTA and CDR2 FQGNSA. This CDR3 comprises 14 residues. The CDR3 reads CASSPSGRSGEQYF. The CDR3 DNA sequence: TGTGCCAGCAGCCCTAGCGGGAGGTCAGGTGAGCAGTACTTC.

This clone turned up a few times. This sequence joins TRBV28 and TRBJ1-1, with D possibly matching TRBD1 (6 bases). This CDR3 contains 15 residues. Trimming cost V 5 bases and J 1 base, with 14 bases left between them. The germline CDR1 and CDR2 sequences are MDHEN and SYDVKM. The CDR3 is CASSPRGHPNTEAFF. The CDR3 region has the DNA TGTGCCAGCAGTCCCCGGGGACACCCGAACACTGAAGCTTTCTTT.

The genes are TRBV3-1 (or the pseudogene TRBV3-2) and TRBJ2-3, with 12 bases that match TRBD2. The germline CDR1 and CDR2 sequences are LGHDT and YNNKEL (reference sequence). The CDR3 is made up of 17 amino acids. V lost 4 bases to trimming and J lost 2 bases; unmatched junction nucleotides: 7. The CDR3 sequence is CASSPGRLAGVTDTQYF. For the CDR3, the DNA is TGTGCCAGCAGCCCTGGCCGACTAGCGGGAGTCACAGATACGCAGTATTTT.

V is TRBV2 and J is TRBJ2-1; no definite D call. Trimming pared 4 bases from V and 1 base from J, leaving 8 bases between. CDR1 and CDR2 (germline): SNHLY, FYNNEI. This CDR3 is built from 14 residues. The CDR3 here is CASSGAKSYNEQFF. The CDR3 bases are TGTGCCAGCAGTGGGGCGAAGTCCTACAATGAGCAGTTCTTC.

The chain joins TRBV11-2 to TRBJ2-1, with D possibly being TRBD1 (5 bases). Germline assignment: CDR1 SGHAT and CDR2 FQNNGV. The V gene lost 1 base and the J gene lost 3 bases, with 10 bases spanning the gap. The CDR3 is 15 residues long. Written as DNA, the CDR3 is TGTGCCAGCAGCTTAGGACCAGGACACTACAATGAGCAGTTCTTC. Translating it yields CASSLGPGHYNEQFF.

The CDR3 DNA follows: TGTGCCAGCAGTTACGCGGTGGGACAGGGAACCTACGAGCAGTACTTC. The encoded protein is CASSYAVGQGTYEQYF. This rearrangement joins TRBV6-2 or TRBV6-3 to TRBJ2-7; 9 bases match TRBD1. This CDR3 has 16 amino acids. V dropped 2 bases and J dropped 2; count of bases not matched to a gene: 7. The V gene's germline CDR1 is MNHEY and CDR2 SVGEGT.

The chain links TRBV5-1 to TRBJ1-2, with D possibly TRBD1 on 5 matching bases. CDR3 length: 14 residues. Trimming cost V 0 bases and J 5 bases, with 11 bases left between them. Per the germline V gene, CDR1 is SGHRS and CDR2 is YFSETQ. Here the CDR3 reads CASSLVGVSYGYTF. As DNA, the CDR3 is TGCGCCAGCAGCTTGGTAGGGGTATCGTATGGCTACACCTTC.

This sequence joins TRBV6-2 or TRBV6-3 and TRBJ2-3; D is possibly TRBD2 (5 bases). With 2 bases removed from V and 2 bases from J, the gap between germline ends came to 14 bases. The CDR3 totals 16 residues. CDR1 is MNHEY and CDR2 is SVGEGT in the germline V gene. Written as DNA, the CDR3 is TGTGCCAGCAGTTACCCGCGTCGGGAATTCACAGATACGCAGTATTTT. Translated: CASSYPRREFTDTQYF.

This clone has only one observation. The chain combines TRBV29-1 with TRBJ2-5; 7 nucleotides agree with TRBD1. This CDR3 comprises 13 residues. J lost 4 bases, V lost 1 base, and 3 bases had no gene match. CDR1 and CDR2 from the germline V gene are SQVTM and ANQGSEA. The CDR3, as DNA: TGCAGCGTTGAAGGAACAGGGGCAGAGACCCAGTACTTC. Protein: CSVEGTGAETQYF.

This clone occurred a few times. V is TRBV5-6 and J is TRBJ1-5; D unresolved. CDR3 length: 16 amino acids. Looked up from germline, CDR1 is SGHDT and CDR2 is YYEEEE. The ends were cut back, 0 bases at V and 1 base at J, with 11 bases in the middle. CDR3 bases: TGTGCCAGCAGCTTGGGAGGTTTCCTCAGCAATCAGCCCCAGCATTTT. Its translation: CASSLGGFLSNQPQHF. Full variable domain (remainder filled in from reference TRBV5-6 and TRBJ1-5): DAGVTQSPTHLIKTRGQQVTLRCSPKSGHDTVSWYQQALGQGPQFIFQYYEEEERQRGNFPDRFSGHQFPNYSSELNVNALLLGDSALYLCASSLGGFLSNQPQHFGDGTRLSIL.

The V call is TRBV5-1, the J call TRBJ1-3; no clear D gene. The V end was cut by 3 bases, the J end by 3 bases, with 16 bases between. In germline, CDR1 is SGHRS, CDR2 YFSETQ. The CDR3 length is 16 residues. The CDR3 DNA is TGCGCCAGCAGCTCGACCGGGGAGACCTTTGGAAACACCATATATTTT. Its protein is CASSSTGETFGNTIYF.

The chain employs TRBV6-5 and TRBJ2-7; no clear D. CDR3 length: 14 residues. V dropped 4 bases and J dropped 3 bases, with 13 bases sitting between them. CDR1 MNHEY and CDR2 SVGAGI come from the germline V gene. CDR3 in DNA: TGTGCCAGCAGTTTCGACATAACCCTCTACGAGCAGTACTTC. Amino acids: CASSFDITLYEQYF.

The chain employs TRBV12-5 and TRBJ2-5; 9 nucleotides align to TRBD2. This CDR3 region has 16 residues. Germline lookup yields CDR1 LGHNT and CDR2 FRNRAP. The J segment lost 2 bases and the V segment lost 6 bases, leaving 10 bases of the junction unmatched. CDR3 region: CASGRRPLAGQETQYF. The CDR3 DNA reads TGTGCTAGTGGACGACGCCCTCTAGCGGGGCAAGAGACCCAGTACTTC.

DNA for the CDR3: TGTGCCAGCAGCTTACTTACTAACTATGGCTACACCTTC. Amino acid sequence: CASSLLTNYGYTF. The chain carries TRBV7-9 and TRBJ1-2, with no clear D. This CDR3 has 13 amino acids. Germline loops: CDR1 SEHNR, CDR2 FQNEAQ (reference sequence). Trimming took off 2 bases at V and 0 bases at J, with 4 bases between the two ends.